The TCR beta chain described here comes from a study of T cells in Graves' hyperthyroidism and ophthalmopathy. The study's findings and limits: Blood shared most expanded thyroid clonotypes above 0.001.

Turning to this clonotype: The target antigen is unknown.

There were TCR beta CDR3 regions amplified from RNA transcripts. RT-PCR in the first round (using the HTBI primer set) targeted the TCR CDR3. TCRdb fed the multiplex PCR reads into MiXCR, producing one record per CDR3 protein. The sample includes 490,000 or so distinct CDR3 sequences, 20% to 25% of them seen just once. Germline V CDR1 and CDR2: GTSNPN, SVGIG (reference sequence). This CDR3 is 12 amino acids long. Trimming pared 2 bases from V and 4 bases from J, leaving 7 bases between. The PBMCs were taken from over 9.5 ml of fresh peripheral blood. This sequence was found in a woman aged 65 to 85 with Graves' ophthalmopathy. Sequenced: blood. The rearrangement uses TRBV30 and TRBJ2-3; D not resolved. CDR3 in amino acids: CAWSIGSDTQYF. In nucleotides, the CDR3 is TGTGCCTGGAGTATAGGATCAGATACGCAGTATTTT.